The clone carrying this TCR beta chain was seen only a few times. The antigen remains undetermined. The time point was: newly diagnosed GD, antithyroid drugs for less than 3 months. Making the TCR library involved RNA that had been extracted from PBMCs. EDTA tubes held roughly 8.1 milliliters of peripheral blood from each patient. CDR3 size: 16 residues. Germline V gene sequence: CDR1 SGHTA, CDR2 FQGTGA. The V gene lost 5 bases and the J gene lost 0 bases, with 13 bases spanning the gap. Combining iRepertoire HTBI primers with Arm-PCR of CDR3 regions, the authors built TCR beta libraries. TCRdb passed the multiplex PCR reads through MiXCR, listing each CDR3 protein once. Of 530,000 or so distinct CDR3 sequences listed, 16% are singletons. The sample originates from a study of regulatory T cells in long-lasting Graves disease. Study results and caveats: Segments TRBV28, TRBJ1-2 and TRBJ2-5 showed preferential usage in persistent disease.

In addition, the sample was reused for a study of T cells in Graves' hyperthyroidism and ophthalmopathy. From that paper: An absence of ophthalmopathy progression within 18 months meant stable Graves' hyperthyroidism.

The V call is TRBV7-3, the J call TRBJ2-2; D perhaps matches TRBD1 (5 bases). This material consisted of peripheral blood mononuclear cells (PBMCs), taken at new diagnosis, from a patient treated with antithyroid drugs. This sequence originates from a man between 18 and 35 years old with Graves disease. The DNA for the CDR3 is TGTGCCAGCAGCGCCAGGGTCGCGGCGAACACCGGGGAGCTGTTTTTT. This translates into CASSARVAANTGELFF.